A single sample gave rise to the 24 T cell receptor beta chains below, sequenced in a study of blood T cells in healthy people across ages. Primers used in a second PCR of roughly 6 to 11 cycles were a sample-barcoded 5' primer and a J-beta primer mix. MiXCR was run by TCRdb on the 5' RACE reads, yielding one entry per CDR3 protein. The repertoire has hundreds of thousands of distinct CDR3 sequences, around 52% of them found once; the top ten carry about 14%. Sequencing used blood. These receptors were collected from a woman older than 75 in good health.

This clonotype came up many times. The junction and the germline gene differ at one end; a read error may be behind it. CDR3: CASSLLAGDYNEQFF. CDR3 in DNA: TGTGCCAGCAGCCTACTAGCGGGAGATTACAATGAGCAGTTCTTC. This sequence joins TRBV5-1 and TRBJ2-1, with 11 bases aligning to TRBD2. Germline V gene sequence: CDR1 SGHRS, CDR2 YFSETQ. This CDR3 has 15 residues.

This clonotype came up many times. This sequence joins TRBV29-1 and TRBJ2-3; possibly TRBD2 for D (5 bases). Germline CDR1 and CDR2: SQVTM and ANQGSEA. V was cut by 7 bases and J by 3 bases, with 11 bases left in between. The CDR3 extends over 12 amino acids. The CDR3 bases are TGCAGCGAAATAGGCGGGACAGATACGCAGTATTTT. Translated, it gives CSEIGGTDTQYF.

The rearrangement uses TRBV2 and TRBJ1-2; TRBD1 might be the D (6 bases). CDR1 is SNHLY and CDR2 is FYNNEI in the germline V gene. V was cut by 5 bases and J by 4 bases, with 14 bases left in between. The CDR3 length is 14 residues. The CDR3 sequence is CASSIRTEFYGYTF. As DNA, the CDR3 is TGTGCCAGCAGTATAAGGACAGAATTCTATGGCTACACCTTC.

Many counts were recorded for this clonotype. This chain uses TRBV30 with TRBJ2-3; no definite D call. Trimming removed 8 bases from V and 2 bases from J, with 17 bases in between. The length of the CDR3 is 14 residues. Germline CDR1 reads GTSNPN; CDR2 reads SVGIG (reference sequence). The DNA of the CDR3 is TGTGCCGTCTCCAAAGGGTTAGCCACAGATACGCAGTATTTT. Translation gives CAVSKGLATDTQYF.

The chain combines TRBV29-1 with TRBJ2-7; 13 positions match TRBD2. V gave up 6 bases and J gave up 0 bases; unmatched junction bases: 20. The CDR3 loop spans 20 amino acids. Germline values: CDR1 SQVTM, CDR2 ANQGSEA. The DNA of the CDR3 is TGCAGCGTCGTTCCCGGGAGCTTGACTAGCGGGAGGTACATCTCCTACGAGCAGTACTTC. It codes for CSVVPGSLTSGRYISYEQYF.

This CDR3 is CASSTQTGVVDEQYF. CDR3 bases: TGTGCCAGCAGCACCCAGACAGGGGTGGTCGACGAGCAGTACTTC. This chain links TRBV9 with TRBJ2-7; 8 bases are shared with TRBD1. Germline lookup yields CDR1 SGDLS and CDR2 YYNGEE. V lost 4 bases, J lost 5 bases, and 11 bases stayed unmatched. CDR3 length: 15 residues.

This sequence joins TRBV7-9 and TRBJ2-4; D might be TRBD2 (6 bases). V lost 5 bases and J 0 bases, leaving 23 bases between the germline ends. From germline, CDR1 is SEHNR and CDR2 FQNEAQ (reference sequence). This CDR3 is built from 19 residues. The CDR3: CASSPLIGGKPLAKNIQYF. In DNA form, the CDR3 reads TGTGCCAGCAGCCCATTGATTGGAGGGAAACCCCTAGCCAAAAACATTCAGTACTTC.

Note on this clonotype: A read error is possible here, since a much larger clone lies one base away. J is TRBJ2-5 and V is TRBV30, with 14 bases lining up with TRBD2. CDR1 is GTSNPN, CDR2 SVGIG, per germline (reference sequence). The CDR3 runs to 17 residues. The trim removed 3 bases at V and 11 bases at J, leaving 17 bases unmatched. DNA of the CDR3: TGTGCCTGGAGGGGAAAAACGGGACTAGCGGGAGTCAATGAGCAGTACTTC. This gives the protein CAWRGKTGLAGVNEQYF.

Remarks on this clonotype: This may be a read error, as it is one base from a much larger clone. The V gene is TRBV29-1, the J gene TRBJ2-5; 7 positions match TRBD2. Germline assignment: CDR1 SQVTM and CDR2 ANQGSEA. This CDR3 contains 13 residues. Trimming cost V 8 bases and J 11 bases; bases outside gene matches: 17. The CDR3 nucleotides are TGCAGCCCGCGTCTAGCGGAGCCGGGTGAGCAGTACTTC. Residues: CSPRLAEPGEQYF.

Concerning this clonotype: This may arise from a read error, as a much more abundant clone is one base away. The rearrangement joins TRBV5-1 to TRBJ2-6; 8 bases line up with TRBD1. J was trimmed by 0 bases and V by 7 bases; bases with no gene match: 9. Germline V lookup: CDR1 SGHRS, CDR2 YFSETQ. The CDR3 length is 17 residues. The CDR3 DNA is TGCGCCAGCGGCTCCGGGACAGGAAACTCTGGGGCCAACGTCCTGACTTTC. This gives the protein CASGSGTGNSGANVLTF.

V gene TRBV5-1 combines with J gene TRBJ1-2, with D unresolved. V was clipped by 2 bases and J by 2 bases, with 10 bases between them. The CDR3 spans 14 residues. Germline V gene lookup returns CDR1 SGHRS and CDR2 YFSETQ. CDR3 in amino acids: CASSFLGSNYGYTF. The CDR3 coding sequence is TGCGCCAGCAGCTTTTTAGGATCAAACTATGGCTACACCTTC.

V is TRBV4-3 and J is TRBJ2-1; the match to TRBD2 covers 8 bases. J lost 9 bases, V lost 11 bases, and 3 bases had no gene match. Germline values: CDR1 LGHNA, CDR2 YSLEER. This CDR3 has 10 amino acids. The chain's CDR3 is CAPREGEQFF. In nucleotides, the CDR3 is TGCGCCCCCCGGGAGGGTGAGCAGTTCTTC.

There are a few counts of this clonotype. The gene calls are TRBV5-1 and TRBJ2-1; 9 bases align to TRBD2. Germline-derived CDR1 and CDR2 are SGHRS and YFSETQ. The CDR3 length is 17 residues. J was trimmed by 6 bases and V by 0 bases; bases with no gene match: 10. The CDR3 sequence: CASSLVLRVAGVNEQFF. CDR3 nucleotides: TGCGCCAGCAGCTTGGTTCTAAGAGTAGCGGGAGTCAATGAGCAGTTCTTC.

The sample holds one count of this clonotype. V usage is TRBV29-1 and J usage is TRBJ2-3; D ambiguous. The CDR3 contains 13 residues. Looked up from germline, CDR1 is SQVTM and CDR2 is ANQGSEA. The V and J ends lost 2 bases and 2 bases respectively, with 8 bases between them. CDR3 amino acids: CSVELRLTDTQYF. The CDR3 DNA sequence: TGCAGCGTTGAACTCCGTCTCACAGATACGCAGTATTTT.

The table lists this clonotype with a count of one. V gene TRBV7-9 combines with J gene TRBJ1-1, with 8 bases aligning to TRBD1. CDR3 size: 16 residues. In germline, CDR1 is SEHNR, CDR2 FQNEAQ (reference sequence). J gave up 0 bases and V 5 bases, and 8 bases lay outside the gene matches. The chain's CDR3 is CASSRDQGALNTEAFF. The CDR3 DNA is TGTGCCAGCAGCAGGGACCAGGGGGCGTTGAACACTGAAGCTTTCTTT. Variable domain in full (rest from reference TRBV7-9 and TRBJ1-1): DTGVSQNPRHKITKRGQNVTFRCDPISEHNRLYWYRQTLGQGPEFLTYFQNEAQLEKSRLLSDRFSAERPKGSFSTLEIQRTEQGDSAMYLCASSRDQGALNTEAFFGQGTRLTVV.

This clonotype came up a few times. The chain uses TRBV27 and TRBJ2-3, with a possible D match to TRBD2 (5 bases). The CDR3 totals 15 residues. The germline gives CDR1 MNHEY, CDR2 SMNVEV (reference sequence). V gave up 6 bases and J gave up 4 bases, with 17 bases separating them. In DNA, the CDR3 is TGTGCCAGCAGCTACGATCCAGGAGGCGCAGATACGCAGTATTTT. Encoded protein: CASSYDPGGADTQYF.

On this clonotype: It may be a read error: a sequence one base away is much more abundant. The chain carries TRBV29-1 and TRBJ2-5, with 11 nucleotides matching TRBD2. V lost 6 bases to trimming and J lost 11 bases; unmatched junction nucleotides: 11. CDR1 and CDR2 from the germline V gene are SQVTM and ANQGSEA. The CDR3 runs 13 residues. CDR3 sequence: CSVIRISGREQYF. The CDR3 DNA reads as TGCAGCGTAATTCGCATTAGCGGGAGGGAGCAGTACTTC.

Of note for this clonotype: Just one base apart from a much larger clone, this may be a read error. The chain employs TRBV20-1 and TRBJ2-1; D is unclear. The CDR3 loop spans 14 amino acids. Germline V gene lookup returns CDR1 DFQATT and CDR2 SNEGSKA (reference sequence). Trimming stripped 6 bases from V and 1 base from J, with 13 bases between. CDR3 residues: CSALMGPSYNEQFF. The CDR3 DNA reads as TGCAGTGCCCTAATGGGCCCATCCTACAATGAGCAGTTCTTC.

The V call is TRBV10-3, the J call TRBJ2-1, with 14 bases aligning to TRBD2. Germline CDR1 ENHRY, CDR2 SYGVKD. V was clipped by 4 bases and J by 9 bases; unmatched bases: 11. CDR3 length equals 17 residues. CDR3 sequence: CAISGPLGLAGVTEQFF. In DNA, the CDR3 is TGTGCCATCAGTGGGCCCCTGGGACTAGCGGGAGTCACTGAGCAGTTCTTC.

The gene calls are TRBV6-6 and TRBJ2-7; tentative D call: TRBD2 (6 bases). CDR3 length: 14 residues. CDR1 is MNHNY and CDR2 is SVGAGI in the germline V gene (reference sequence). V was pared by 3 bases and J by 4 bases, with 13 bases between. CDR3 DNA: TGTGCCAGCAGTTATGCTGGGAGCGGGTACGAGCAGTACTTC. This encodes CASSYAGSGYEQYF.

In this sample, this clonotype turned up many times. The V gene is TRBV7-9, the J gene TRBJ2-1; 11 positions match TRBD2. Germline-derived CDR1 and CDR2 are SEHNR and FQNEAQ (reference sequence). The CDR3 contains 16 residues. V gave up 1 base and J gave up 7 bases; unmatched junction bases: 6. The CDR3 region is CASSLGSGGAANEQFF. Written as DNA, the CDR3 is TGTGCCAGCAGCTTAGGTAGCGGGGGGGCCGCGAATGAGCAGTTCTTC.

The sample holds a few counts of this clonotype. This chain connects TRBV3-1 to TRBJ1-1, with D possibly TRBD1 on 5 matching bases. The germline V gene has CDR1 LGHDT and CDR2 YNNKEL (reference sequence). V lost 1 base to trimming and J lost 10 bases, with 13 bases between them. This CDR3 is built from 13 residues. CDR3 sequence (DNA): TGTGCCAGCAGCCAAGTCCGGGGCAGTGTAGCTTTCTTT. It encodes CASSQVRGSVAFF. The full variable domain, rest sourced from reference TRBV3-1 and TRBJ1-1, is DTAVSQTPKYLVTQMGNDKSIKCEQNLGHDTMYWYKQDSKKFLKIMFSYNNKELIINETVPNRFSPKSPDKAHLNLHINSLELGDSAVYFCASSQVRGSVAFFGQGTRLTVV.

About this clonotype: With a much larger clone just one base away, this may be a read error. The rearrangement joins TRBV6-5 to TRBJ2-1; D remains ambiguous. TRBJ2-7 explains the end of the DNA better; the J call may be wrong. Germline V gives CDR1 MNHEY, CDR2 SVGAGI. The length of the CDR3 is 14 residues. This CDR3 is CASSDADPYNEQYF. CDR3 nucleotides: TGTGCCAGCAGTGACGCGGATCCCTACAATGAGCAGTACTTC.

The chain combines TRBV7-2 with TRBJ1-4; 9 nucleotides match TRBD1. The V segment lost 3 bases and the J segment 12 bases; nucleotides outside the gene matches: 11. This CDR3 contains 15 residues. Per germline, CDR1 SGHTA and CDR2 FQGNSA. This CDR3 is CASSFTGTGRVELFF. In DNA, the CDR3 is TGTGCCAGCAGCTTCACCGGGACAGGGCGCGTGGAACTGTTTTTT.